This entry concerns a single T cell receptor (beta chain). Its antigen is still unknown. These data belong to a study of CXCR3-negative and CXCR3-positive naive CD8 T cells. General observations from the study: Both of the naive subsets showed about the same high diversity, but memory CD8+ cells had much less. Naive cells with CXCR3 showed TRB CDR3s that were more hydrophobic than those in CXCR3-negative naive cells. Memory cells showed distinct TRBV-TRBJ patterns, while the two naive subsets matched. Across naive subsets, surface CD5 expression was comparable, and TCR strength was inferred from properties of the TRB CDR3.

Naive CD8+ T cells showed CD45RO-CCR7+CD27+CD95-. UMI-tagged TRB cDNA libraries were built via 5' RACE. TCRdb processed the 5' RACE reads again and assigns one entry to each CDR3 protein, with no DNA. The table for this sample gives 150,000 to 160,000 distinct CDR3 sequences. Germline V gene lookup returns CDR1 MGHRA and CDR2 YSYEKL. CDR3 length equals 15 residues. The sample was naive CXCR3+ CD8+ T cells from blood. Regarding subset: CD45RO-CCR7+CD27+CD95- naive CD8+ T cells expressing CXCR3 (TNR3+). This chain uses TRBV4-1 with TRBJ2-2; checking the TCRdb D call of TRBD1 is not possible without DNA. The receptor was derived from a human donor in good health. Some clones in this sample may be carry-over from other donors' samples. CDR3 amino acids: CASSRGAGNTGELFF.